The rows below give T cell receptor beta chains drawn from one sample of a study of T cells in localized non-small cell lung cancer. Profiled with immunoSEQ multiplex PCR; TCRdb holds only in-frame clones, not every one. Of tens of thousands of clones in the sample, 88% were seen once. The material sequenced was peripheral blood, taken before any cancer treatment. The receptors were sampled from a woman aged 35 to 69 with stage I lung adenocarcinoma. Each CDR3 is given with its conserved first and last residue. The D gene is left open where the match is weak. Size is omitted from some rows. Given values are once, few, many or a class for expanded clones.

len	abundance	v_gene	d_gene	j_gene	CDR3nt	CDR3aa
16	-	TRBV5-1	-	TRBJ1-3	TGCGCCAGCAGCGACCACCGGGCCTCTGGGGGTAACACCATATATTTT	CASSDHRASGGNTIYF
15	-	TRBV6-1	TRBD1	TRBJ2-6	TGTGCCAGCAATCACAGGGGGCGAGGGGCCAACGTCCTGACTTTC	CASNHRGRGANVLTF
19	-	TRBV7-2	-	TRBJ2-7	TGTGCCAGCAGCCCTCTTACCTCATACCCGGGACTCATTAACGAGGAGCAGTACTTC	CASSPLTSYPGLINEEQYF
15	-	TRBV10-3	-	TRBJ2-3	TGTGCCATCAGTGAGGGCAGGGTAGTAACAGATACGCAGTATTTT	CAISEGRVVTDTQYF
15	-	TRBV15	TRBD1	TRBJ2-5	TGTGCCACCAGCAGATCGACAGGGACCCAAGAGACCCAGTACTTC	CATSRSTGTQETQYF
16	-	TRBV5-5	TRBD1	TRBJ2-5	TGTGCCAGCAGCTTATCGGTCGCGACAGGGGAAGAGACCCAGTACTTC	CASSLSVATGEETQYF
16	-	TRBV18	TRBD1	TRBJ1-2	TGTGCCAGCTCACCGACTCGGGGGACAGCCCACTATGGCTACACCTTC	CASSPTRGTAHYGYTF
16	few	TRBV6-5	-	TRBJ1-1	TGTGCCAGCAGTTACTCCTACAGGGAATGGAACACTGAAGCTTTCTTT	CASSYSYREWNTEAFF
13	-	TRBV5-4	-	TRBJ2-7	TGTGCCAGCACCGAGGGAAGGGGATACGAGCAGTACTTC	CASTEGRGYEQYF
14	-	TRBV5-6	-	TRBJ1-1	TGTGCCAGCAGCTTGGTTGGGTCTGAAGCTGAAGCTTTCTTT	CASSLVGSEAEAFF
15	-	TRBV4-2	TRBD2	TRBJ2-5	TGTGCCAGCAGCCCACGGACTAGCGCGAGGGAGACCCAGTACTTC	CASSPRTSARETQYF
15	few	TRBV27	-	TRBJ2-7	TGTGCCAGCATCCCCGGGTGGGGGGGGCCCTACGAGCAGTACTTC	CASIPGWGGPYEQYF
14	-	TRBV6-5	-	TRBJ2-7	TGTGCCAGCCACACCACGACCGGGCTGAGGGAGCAGTACTTC	CASHTTTGLREQYF
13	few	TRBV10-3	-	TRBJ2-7	TGTGCCATCAGCGTTGACAGGTTGCACGAGCAGTACTTC	CAISVDRLHEQYF
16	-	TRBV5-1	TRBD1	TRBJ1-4	TGCGCCAGCGGTCCCTCCGGGACAGGGGGGCTTGAAAAACTGTTTTTT	CASGPSGTGGLEKLFF